A selection of T cell receptor beta chains follows, all from one sample in a study of cytomegalovirus exposure and HLA in healthy donors. Method: immunoSEQ multiplex PCR; TCRdb's copy keeps in-frame clones and lacks some. The data show some 110,000 clones, 80% to 85% seen once. The sample comprised PBMCs. These TCRs come from a woman in her thirties in good health and CMV-seronegative. Each CDR3 is given with its conserved first and last residue. A D gene is named only where the DNA matches it firmly. Clone size is stated in some rows and not others, as once, few, many or a class when expanded.

>TRBV28|TRBD1|TRBJ2-1|NA
CASSTGTASSYNEQFF
TGTGCCAGCAGTACCGGGACAGCAAGCTCCTACAATGAGCAGTTCTTC
>TRBV2|TRBD1|TRBJ1-2|NA
CASRATGGGYGYTF
TGTGCCAGCAGAGCGACAGGGGGCGGGTATGGCTACACCTTC
>TRBV19|NA|TRBJ1-4|NA
CASSLQAGPEKLFF
TGTGCCAGTAGTCTACAGGCAGGGCCTGAAAAACTGTTTTTT
>TRBV2|NA|TRBJ1-1|few
CASRRGSVNTEAFF
TGTGCCAGCAGAAGGGGGTCGGTGAACACTGAAGCTTTCTTT
>TRBV10-3|NA|TRBJ2-5|NA
CAISESGRAETQYF
TGTGCCATCAGTGAGTCGGGCAGGGCCGAGACCCAGTACTTC
>TRBV15|TRBD1|TRBJ2-7|NA
CATSRVPPDRERDYEQYF
TGTGCCACCAGCAGAGTTCCCCCGGACAGGGAGAGAGACTACGAGCAGTACTTC
>TRBV7-6|NA|TRBJ2-1|NA
CASSLHWGPSYNEQFF
TGTGCCAGCAGCTTACATTGGGGGCCCTCCTACAATGAGCAGTTCTTC
>TRBV2|NA|TRBJ2-2|few
CASSEGAVAPGELFF
TGTGCCAGCAGTGAAGGGGCAGTTGCACCGGGGGAGCTGTTTTTT
>TRBV6-1|NA|TRBJ1-5|NA
CASLKNSNQPQHF
TGTGCCAGCCTAAAAAATAGCAATCAGCCCCAGCATTTT
>TRBV4-2|NA|TRBJ2-7|NA
CASSPLIVSGSSYEQYF
TGTGCCAGCAGCCCCCTCATCGTATCGGGGAGCTCCTACGAGCAGTACTTC
>TRBV18|NA|TRBJ1-1|few
CASSPSGDTEAFF
TGTGCCAGCTCACCATCCGGAGACACTGAAGCTTTCTTT
>TRBV7-9|NA|TRBJ1-4|NA
CASSLGVAGAAEKLFF
TGTGCCAGCAGCTTAGGAGTCGCTGGGGCAGCTGAAAAACTGTTTTTT
>TRBV5-1|NA|TRBJ2-2|NA
CASSLGQENTGELFF
TGCGCCAGCAGCTTGGGACAGGAGAACACCGGGGAGCTGTTTTTT
>TRBV9|NA|TRBJ2-7|once
CASSVGEGGHEQYF
TGTGCCAGCAGCGTAGGGGAGGGGGGACACGAGCAGTACTTC
>TRBV27|NA|TRBJ2-7|NA
CASSSTVFYEQYF
TGTGCCAGCAGTTCGACAGTTTTCTACGAGCAGTACTTC
>TRBV7-9|NA|TRBJ2-3|NA
CASSLMTVLGTDTQYF
TGTGCCAGCAGCTTAATGACCGTCCTAGGCACAGATACGCAGTATTTT
>TRBV27|TRBD1|TRBJ1-1|NA
CASSLPQGQGAPPKAFF
TGTGCCAGCAGTCTCCCCCAGGGGCAGGGGGCGCCCCCCAAAGCTTTCTTT
>TRBV4-1|TRBD2|TRBJ2-5|NA
CASSRGLAGGKETQYF
TGCGCCAGCAGCCGAGGGCTAGCGGGAGGGAAAGAGACCCAGTACTTC
>TRBV2|NA|TRBJ1-1|few
CASSEQGTPDTEAFF
TGTGCCAGCAGTGAACAGGGGACGCCTGACACTGAAGCTTTCTTT
>TRBV5-1|NA|TRBJ2-6|NA
CASSPSLSGANVLTF
TGCGCCAGCAGTCCCTCCCTCTCTGGGGCCAACGTCCTGACTTTC
>TRBV10-3|TRBD2|TRBJ2-3|NA
CAISQISGGAADTQYF
TGTGCCATCAGTCAGATTAGCGGGGGGGCGGCAGATACGCAGTATTTT
>TRBV7-2|NA|TRBJ2-2|NA
CASSLNLLAGAFNTGELFF
TGTGCCAGCAGCTTAAATCTCTTGGCGGGGGCCTTCAACACCGGGGAGCTGTTTTTT
>TRBV5-1|NA|TRBJ1-6|NA
CASSRGTFASPLHF
TGCGCCAGCAGTAGAGGGACTTTTGCTTCACCCCTCCACTTT
>TRBV11-2|TRBD2|TRBJ2-5|NA
CASSSGLAGGETQYF
TGTGCCAGCAGCTCGGGACTAGCGGGAGGGGAGACCCAGTACTTC
>TRBV5-1|NA|TRBJ2-1|NA
CASNSPTDRGAWDEQFF
TGCGCCAGCAACTCCCCCACCGATAGGGGCGCGTGGGATGAGCAGTTCTTC
>TRBV5-1|TRBD1|TRBJ1-2|NA
CASSRIGTGDAYGYTF
TGCGCCAGCAGCCGGATTGGGACAGGTGACGCCTATGGCTACACCTTC
>TRBV6-5|NA|TRBJ2-3|NA
CASSVGGGTDTQYF
TGTGCCAGCAGTGTAGGGGGGGGCACAGATACGCAGTATTTT
>TRBV27|TRBD1|TRBJ2-7|NA
CASSSYGGTAEQYF
TGTGCCAGCAGTTCCTATGGTGGGACAGCCGAGCAGTACTTC
>TRBV29-1|NA|TRBJ2-3|NA
CSVVGPGQADTQYF
TGCAGCGTTGTCGGGCCAGGGCAGGCAGATACGCAGTATTTT
>TRBV11-3|NA|TRBJ2-3|once
CASSRSWVADTQYF
TGTGCCAGCAGCCGGAGTTGGGTTGCAGATACGCAGTATTTT
>TRBV6-1|NA|TRBJ2-1|NA
CASSVYNYNEQFF
TGTGCCAGCAGCGTTTATAACTACAATGAGCAGTTCTTC
>TRBV4-3|TRBD1|TRBJ2-1|NA
CASSPQGAQGDEQFF
TGCGCCAGCAGCCCCCAGGGGGCCCAAGGGGATGAGCAGTTCTTC
>TRBV30|NA|TRBJ1-5|NA
CAWSVMDSRNQPQHF
TGTGCCTGGAGTGTTATGGACAGCCGCAATCAGCCCCAGCATTTT
>TRBV27|TRBD1|TRBJ1-6|NA
CASGQGWGPLHF
TGTGCCAGCGGACAGGGGTGGGGACCCCTCCACTTT
>TRBV4-1|TRBD2|TRBJ2-3|NA
CASSQRTAGELSDTQYF
TGCGCCAGCAGCCAGCGCACAGCGGGAGAGCTCTCCGATACGCAGTATTTT
>TRBV29-1|TRBD2|TRBJ2-3|NA
CSVVRTSGSWGDTQYF
TGCAGCGTTGTTCGGACTAGCGGGTCTTGGGGGGATACGCAGTATTTT
>TRBV18|TRBD2|TRBJ2-7|NA
CASSPGTSGRAKYEQYF
TGTGCCAGCTCGCCGGGGACTAGCGGGAGGGCCAAGTACGAGCAGTACTTC
>TRBV6-4|NA|TRBJ2-1|few
CASSEGDGLTYNEQFF
TGTGCCAGCAGTGAAGGTGACGGACTCACTTACAATGAGCAGTTCTTC
>TRBV7-8|NA|TRBJ1-1|NA
CASSFFRDTEAFF
TGTGCCAGCAGCTTTTTTCGCGACACTGAAGCTTTCTTT
>TRBV5-1|NA|TRBJ2-1|NA
CASSLLSANEQFF
TGCGCCAGCAGCTTACTCTCCGCGAATGAGCAGTTCTTC
>TRBV11-2|NA|TRBJ2-1|NA
CASSGLPGNNEQFF
TGTGCCAGCAGCGGACTACCCGGAAACAATGAGCAGTTCTTC
>TRBV6-5|NA|TRBJ1-3|once
CASSTGGGTGNTIYF
TGTGCCAGCAGTACGGGCGGGGGCACTGGAAACACCATATATTTT
>TRBV7-4|NA|TRBJ2-5|once
CASTPRGSRTQYF
TGTGCCAGCACCCCCCGGGGGTCCCGGACCCAGTACTTC
>TRBV19|NA|TRBJ1-1|NA
CASTSGRSRTEAFF
TGTGCCAGTACCTCGGGGAGATCCCGGACTGAAGCTTTCTTT
>TRBV11-2|TRBD1|TRBJ2-1|once
CASSSRQGAYNEQFF
TGTGCCAGCAGCTCCCGACAGGGAGCCTACAATGAGCAGTTCTTC
>TRBV15|NA|TRBJ1-5|NA
CATSRDSVQPQHF
TGTGCCACCAGCAGAGATTCCGTCCAGCCCCAGCATTTT
>TRBV9|TRBD1|TRBJ2-7|NA
CASSSRQGPIYEQYF
TGTGCCAGCAGCTCCCGACAGGGTCCTATTTACGAGCAGTACTTC
>TRBV2|NA|TRBJ1-6|NA
CASTEGGSLNSPLHF
TGTGCCAGCACCGAAGGAGGCAGTCTGAATTCACCCCTCCACTTT